The entry that follows covers one T cell receptor beta chain sequence. What it binds is not known. The data belong to a study of shared clonotypes between healthy human individuals. Study context: Those who served as donors were a couple of women and a few men between the ages of 18 and 49.

Some clones are missing from TCRdb's copy, which holds only in-frame ones; the method was immunoSEQ multiplex PCR. The sample carries fewer than 2.5 million clones, roughly 93% recorded once. Study results and limitations: Shared clonotypes across all four donors exceeded non-shared ones in generation probability. Sharing across four donors was highest in naive CD4 (around 5%) and lowest in memory CD8 (0.4%).

Germline V lookup: CDR1 SGHAT, CDR2 FQNNGV. The CDR3 runs 16 residues. Germline trimming cut 5 bases from V and 4 bases from J; bases unmatched to any gene: 11. The chain recombines TRBV11-2 with TRBJ2-3; 8 positions agree with TRBD2. The sequencing input was naive CD4+ T cells from PBMCs. As for subset: CD45RA+ positively selected. This TCR was recovered from a man younger than 35 in good health. Some clones in this sample may be carry-over from other donors' samples. The CDR3 loop is CASSQRSGSPPDTQYF. In nucleotides, the CDR3 is TGTGCCAGCAGCCAGCGAAGCGGGAGCCCCCCAGATACGCAGTATTTT.